One sample yielded the 5 T cell receptor beta chains listed below, sequenced in a study of CD8+ T cells in alopecia areata. Time point noted: mouse skin 6 weeks after grafting, around onset of hair loss. The sequencing template was cDNA reverse transcribed from extracted RNA. This table comes from immunoSEQ multiplex PCR, and its TCRdb copy is limited to in-frame clones, with some not included. The sample was found to contain over 5,500 clones, and every one recurs. Source: skin, taken at week 6. The origin of the receptors is a C3H/HeJ mouse with alopecia areata. For the strain, the MHC haplotype given is H2-k.

To note about this clone: All gene names here are mouse names. CDR3 in amino acids: CASRPGQSEVFF. CDR3 DNA, as far as it was read: TGTGCTAGCAGACCGGGACAGTCA. This chain joins TRBV29 and TRBJ1-1; 7 bases align to TRBD1. Read data end 4 residues before the CDR3 end; the end is taken from the germline J gene. The CDR3 runs 12 residues. CDR1 is MSHET and CDR2 is SYDVDS in the germline V gene.

This clone was counted ten times or more. Gene names are mouse gene names. The read ends 4 residues shy of where the CDR3 ends; the end is completed using the germline J gene. This chain links TRBV5 with TRBJ2-5; 10 positions agree with TRBD2. The trim removed 0 bases at V and 2 bases at J, leaving 2 bases unmatched. Germline V gene data show CDR1 as LGHNA and CDR2 as YNLKQL (reference sequence). The length of the CDR3 is 16 residues. The sequenced CDR3 bases are TGTGCCAGCAGCCAAGATAACTGGGGGGGCCAAGAC. This translates into CASSQDNWGGQD. The whole CDR3 is CASSQDNWGGQDTQYF.

This clone was recorded a few times. Each gene name is a mouse one. Coverage ceases 4 residues before the CDR3 finishes, and the germline J gene fills in the end. V is TRBV17 and J is TRBJ2-2; 10 bases fit TRBD1. CDR3 length equals 16 residues. Looked up from germline, CDR1 is MNHDT and CDR2 is YYDKIL. J gave up 0 bases and V 5 bases, and 3 bases lay outside the gene matches. The sequenced part of the CDR3 DNA is TGTGCTAGCAGTCGTGGGACAGGGGCAAACACCGGG. It yields the protein CASSRGTGANTG. The full CDR3 protein reads CASSRGTGANTGQLYF.

To note about this clone: Mouse names are used for the genes. The read finishes 4 residues shy of the CDR3 end, and the germline J gene is used to complete it. V is TRBV13-2 and J is TRBJ1-1; TRBD1 matches 10 bases. The junction had 3 bases not matched to a gene; V was cut back by 3 bases and J by 4 bases. Per germline, CDR1 NNHNN and CDR2 SYGAGS (reference sequence). The CDR3 length is 14 residues. CDR3 bases read: TGTGCCAGCGGTGTCCGGGACAGGGGCACA. It is translated as CASGVRDRGT. The whole CDR3 sequence reads CASGVRDRGTEVFF.

As for this clone: The gene symbols are mouse symbols. The observed sequence ends 4 residues before the CDR3 terminus, with the missing tail filled in from the germline J gene. The gene calls are TRBV19 and TRBJ2-4; maybe TRBD2 (6 bases). Germline assignment: CDR1 FNHDT and CDR2 SITEND (reference sequence). This CDR3 has 14 amino acids. Trimming cost V 5 bases and J 0 bases, with 10 bases left between them. The covered CDR3 bases are TGTGCCAGCAGCATACTGGGTAGTCAAAAC. This encodes CASSILGSQN. The whole CDR3 reads CASSILGSQNTLYF.